A single sample is the source of the 19 T cell receptor beta chains below, sequenced in a study of regulatory T cells in long-lasting Graves disease. The time point was: persistent/refractory GD, antithyroid drugs over 5 years with positive TRAb. PBMC RNA served as the TCR library source. TCR beta libraries were built with iRepertoire HTBI primers and Arm-PCR of CDR3 regions. TCRdb ran MiXCR on the multiplex PCR reads and lists one entry per CDR3 protein. The repertoire has some 440,000 distinct CDR3 sequences, less than 25% of them found once; the top ten carry approximately 8%. The specimen comprised peripheral blood mononuclear cells (PBMCs), sampled when the disease was refractory, from a patient treated with antithyroid drugs. All receptors come from a female donor with Graves disease.

The CDR3, as DNA: TGTGCCAGCAGCTTTGAATCCACTGAAGCTTTCTTT. Encoded protein: CASSFESTEAFF. J is TRBJ1-1 and V is TRBV7-9, with D unresolved. The CDR3 totals 12 residues. Looked up from germline, CDR1 is SEHNR and CDR2 is FQNEAQ (reference sequence). Trimming took 3 bases from V and 4 from J, leaving 6 bases between them.

This clonotype was counted a few times. The genes are TRBV4-3 and TRBJ2-3; unclear D gene. CDR1 and CDR2 from the germline V gene are LGHNA and YSLEER. The length of the CDR3 is 16 residues. V lost 0 bases to trimming and J lost 5 bases, with 15 bases between them. The CDR3 DNA follows: TGCGCCAGCAGCCAAGAGGCGGCGGACCTCAGAGATACGCAGTATTTT. This gives the protein CASSQEAADLRDTQYF.

Notes on this clonotype: At one end, the junction sequence differs from germline, possibly due to a read error. The chain has TRBV20-1 and TRBJ2-1, with TRBD1 matching 8 bases. The CDR3 is 14 residues long. CDR1 and CDR2 (germline): DFQATT, SNEGSKA (reference sequence). The CDR3 DNA is TGCAGTGGTAGAGACAGGGGCCTTCACAATGAGCAGTTCTTC. Amino acid sequence: CSGRDRGLHNEQFF.

To note about this clonotype: A much larger clone lies a single base off, so this may be a read error. The V gene is TRBV7-8, the J gene TRBJ2-5; a weak D match, TRBD1 (5 bases). The germline V and J ends were trimmed by 1 base and 0 bases, with 12 bases remaining between them. The CDR3 loop spans 16 amino acids. Germline CDR1 SGHVS, CDR2 FQNEAQ. The CDR3 bases are TGTGCCAGCAGCTTAGAAGGGGCAACGTACCAAGAGACCCAGTACTTC. It codes for CASSLEGATYQETQYF.

At least ten counts were recorded for this clonotype. The gene calls are TRBV2 and TRBJ1-1; 7 nucleotides line up with TRBD1. The CDR3 spans 14 residues. CDR1 is SNHLY and CDR2 is FYNNEI in the germline V gene. Trimming at V came to 4 bases and at J to 5 bases, leaving 7 bases not matched to a gene. The CDR3: CASSGTGVETEAFF. The CDR3 DNA follows: TGTGCCAGCAGTGGGACAGGAGTGGAAACTGAAGCTTTCTTT.

This clonotype was seen a handful of times. The chain couples TRBV15 to TRBJ2-2; D remains unclear. Per germline, CDR1 LNHNV and CDR2 YYDKDF (reference sequence). Trimming pared 3 bases from V and 4 bases from J, leaving 3 bases between. The length of the CDR3 is 12 residues. The CDR3 loop reads CATSSRTGELFF. CDR3 in DNA: TGTGCCACCAGCAGCCGCACCGGGGAGCTGTTTTTT.

The table lists this clonotype with a few counts. CDR3 nucleotides: TGCAGTGCTAGAGCCGGGACAGGGGGACTCGAGCAGTACTTC. It specifies CSARAGTGGLEQYF. The chain combines TRBV20-1 with TRBJ2-7, with TRBD1 matching over 11 bases. Unmatched junction bases numbered 5, after V lost 1 base and J lost 6 bases. Germline CDR1 DFQATT, CDR2 SNEGSKA (reference sequence). CDR3 length: 14 residues.

A few counts support this clonotype. This sequence joins TRBV9 and TRBJ2-7; no firm D call. CDR3 size: 15 residues. CDR1 and CDR2 from the germline V gene are SGDLS and YYNGEE. The V end was cut by 0 bases, the J end by 2 bases, with 12 bases between. CDR3 in DNA: TGTGCCAGCAGCGTAGCTACGGCAGGAGCCTACGAGCAGTACTTC. Protein product: CASSVATAGAYEQYF.

This clonotype was picked up a small number of times. The chain employs TRBV12-3 or TRBV12-4 and TRBJ1-1, with D perhaps TRBD1 (5 bases). Trimming took 2 bases from V and 3 from J, leaving 22 bases between them. The CDR3 length is 18 residues. This CDR3 is CASSLRAGRRFEDTEAFF. DNA for the CDR3: TGTGCCAGCAGTTTAAGGGCAGGGCGGAGGTTTGAGGACACTGAAGCTTTCTTT.

The rearrangement joins TRBV29-1 to TRBJ1-1; no definite D call. CDR1 is SQVTM and CDR2 is ANQGSEA in the germline V gene. V lost 4 bases and J 8 bases, leaving 14 bases between the germline ends. This CDR3 region has 12 residues. Here the CDR3 DNA reads TGCAGCGTTGTAATGTCCTCCCTGGAAGCTTTCTTT. The encoded protein is CSVVMSSLEAFF.

The chain couples TRBV30 to TRBJ1-5; 10 positions agree with TRBD1. Losses at the gene ends were 0 bases for V and 1 base for J; bases not matched to a gene: 9. Per the germline V gene, CDR1 is GTSNPN and CDR2 is SVGIG (reference sequence). This CDR3 has 18 residues. The CDR3 DNA reads as TGTGCCTGGAGTGTACGGGGACAGGGGACGTGGAGCAATCAGCCCCAGCATTTT. This gives the protein CAWSVRGQGTWSNQPQHF.

V usage is TRBV4-2 and J usage is TRBJ2-1; TRBD1 is a possible D gene (5 bases). CDR1 LGHNA and CDR2 YNFKEQ come from the germline V gene. Trimming took off 4 bases at V and 0 bases at J, with 16 bases between the two ends. This CDR3 region has 17 residues. The CDR3 reads CASSRGLEGLSYNEQFF. CDR3 coding DNA: TGTGCCAGCAGCCGGGGCCTCGAAGGCCTCTCCTACAATGAGCAGTTCTTC.

About this clonotype itself: This could be a read error, since a much larger clone is one nucleotide away. V is TRBV5-4 and J is TRBJ1-2; D is unresolved. The CDR3 contains 13 residues. CDR1 and CDR2 (germline): SGHNT, YYREEE (reference sequence). The CDR3 DNA reads TGTCCCAGCAGCTTGGAAGAGGGAGATGGCTACACCTTC. Encoded protein: CPSSLEEGDGYTF.

This clonotype was detected many times. The gene calls are TRBV28 and TRBJ2-6; the D gene is possibly TRBD1 (5 bases). Per the germline V gene, CDR1 is MDHEN and CDR2 is SYDVKM. The CDR3 contains 15 residues. Trimming removed 7 bases at V and 3 bases at J, with 13 bases between. In DNA, the CDR3 is TGTGCCAGCACCAGCCCCCAGGGTGGGGCCAACGTCCTGACTTTC. It encodes CASTSPQGGANVLTF. Drawing the rest from reference TRBV28 and TRBJ2-6, the complete variable domain is DVKVTQSSRYLVKRTGEKVFLECVQDMDHENMFWYRQDPGLGLRLIYFSYDVKMKEKGDIPEGYSVSREKKERFSLILESASTNQTSMYLCASTSPQGGANVLTFGAGSRLTVL.

This clonotype showed up many times. CDR3 in amino acids: CASSNTKNTEAFF. Here the CDR3 DNA reads TGTGCCAGCAGCAACACCAAGAACACTGAAGCTTTCTTT. The chain has TRBV3-1 and TRBJ1-1; D uncertain. Germline CDR1 LGHDT, CDR2 YNNKEL (reference sequence). Trimming stripped 5 bases from V and 1 base from J, with 8 bases between. The CDR3 has 13 residues.

This clonotype was seen a handful of times. The chain couples TRBV12-3 or TRBV12-4 to TRBJ2-3; 8 bases line up with TRBD1. Trimming cost V 6 bases and J 1 base; bases outside gene matches: 12. The CDR3 extends over 17 amino acids. The CDR3 is CASSHNPGGIRTDTQYF. The CDR3, as DNA: TGTGCCAGCAGCCACAATCCAGGGGGCATCCGCACAGATACGCAGTATTTT.

This clonotype came up many times. This sequence joins TRBV28 and TRBJ1-2, with TRBD1 identical over 9 bases. V was clipped by 7 bases and J by 4 bases; unmatched bases: 16. CDR3 size: 17 residues. Per the germline V gene, CDR1 is MDHEN and CDR2 is SYDVKM. CDR3 amino acids: CASTSTGGKYTGYGYTF. The CDR3 DNA follows: TGTGCCAGCACCTCAACAGGGGGCAAGTATACAGGCTATGGCTACACCTTC.

The rearrangement uses TRBV6-4 and TRBJ2-5, with TRBD1 identical over 7 bases. The J segment lost 3 bases and the V segment lost 3 bases, leaving 4 bases of the junction unmatched. The V gene's germline CDR1 is MRHNA and CDR2 SNTAGT. This CDR3 region has 14 residues. CDR3 amino acids: CASSEGTAKETQYF. Written as DNA, the CDR3 is TGTGCCAGCAGTGAAGGGACAGCAAAAGAGACCCAGTACTTC.

This clonotype was counted a few times. The rearrangement uses TRBV5-1 and TRBJ2-4; the match to TRBD1 covers 9 bases. After removal of 2 bases from V and 8 bases from J, the junction contained 5 bases not matched to a gene. This CDR3 is 14 amino acids long. The germline CDR1 and CDR2 sequences are SGHRS and YFSETQ. The CDR3 nucleotides read TGCGCCAGCAGCTTCGACAGGGGGGAGGACATTCAGTACTTC. Translating gives CASSFDRGEDIQYF.